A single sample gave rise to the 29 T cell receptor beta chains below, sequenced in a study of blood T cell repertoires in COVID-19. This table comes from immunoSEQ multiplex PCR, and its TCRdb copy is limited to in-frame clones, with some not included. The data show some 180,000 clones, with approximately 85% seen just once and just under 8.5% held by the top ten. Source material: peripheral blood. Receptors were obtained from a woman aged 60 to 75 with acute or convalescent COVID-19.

The CDR3 coding sequence is TGTGCCAGCTCACCTACGACTAGCGGGGCTACGAACACCGGGGAGCTGTTTTTT. Residues: CASSPTTSGATNTGELFF. The rearrangement uses TRBV18 and TRBJ2-2, with 11 bases lining up with TRBD2. This CDR3 comprises 18 residues. Germline lookup yields CDR1 KGHSH and CDR2 LQKENI. The ends lost 3 bases at V and 0 bases at J; junction bases unmatched: 6.

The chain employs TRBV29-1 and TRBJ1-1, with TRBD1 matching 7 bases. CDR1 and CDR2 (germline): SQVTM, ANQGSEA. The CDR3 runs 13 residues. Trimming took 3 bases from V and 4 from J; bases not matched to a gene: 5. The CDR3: CSVEYRGGTEAFF. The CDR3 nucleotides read TGCAGCGTTGAGTACAGGGGCGGCACTGAAGCTTTCTTT.

In DNA form, the CDR3 reads TGTGCCAGCAGCGGCGCGGGACAGGGATCCGATGAGCAGTTCTTC. Translation: CASSGAGQGSDEQFF. The chain is built from TRBV7-3 and TRBJ2-1; TRBD1 matches 9 bases. Looked up from germline, CDR1 is SGHTA and CDR2 is FQGTGA. This CDR3 contains 15 residues. The V gene end was trimmed by 5 bases and the J gene end by 8 bases; junction bases not matched to a gene: 10.

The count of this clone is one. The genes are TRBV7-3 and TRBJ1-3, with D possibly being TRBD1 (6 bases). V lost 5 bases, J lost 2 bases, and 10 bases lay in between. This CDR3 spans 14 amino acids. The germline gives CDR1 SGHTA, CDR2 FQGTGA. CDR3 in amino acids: CASSPAGAGNTIYF. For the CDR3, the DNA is TGTGCCAGCAGCCCAGCAGGGGCTGGAAACACCATATATTTT.

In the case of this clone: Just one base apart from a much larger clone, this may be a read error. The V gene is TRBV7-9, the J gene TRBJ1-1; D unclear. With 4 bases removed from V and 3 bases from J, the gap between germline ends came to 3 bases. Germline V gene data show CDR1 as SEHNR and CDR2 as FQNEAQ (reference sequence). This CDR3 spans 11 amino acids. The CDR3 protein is CASSSYTEAFF. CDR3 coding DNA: TGTGCCAGCAGCTCCTACACTGAAGCTTTCTTT.

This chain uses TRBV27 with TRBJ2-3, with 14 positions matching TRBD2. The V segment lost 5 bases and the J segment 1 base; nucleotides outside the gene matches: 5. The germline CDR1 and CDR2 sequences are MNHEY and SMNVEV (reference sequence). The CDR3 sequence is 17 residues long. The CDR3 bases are TGTGCCAGCAGTCCCGGACTAGCGGGAGGCGGCACAGATACGCAGTATTTT. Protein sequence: CASSPGLAGGGTDTQYF.

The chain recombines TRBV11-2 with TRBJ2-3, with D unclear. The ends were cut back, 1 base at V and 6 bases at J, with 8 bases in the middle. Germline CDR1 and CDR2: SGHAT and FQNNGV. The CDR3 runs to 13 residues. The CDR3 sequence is CASSLGVFDTQYF. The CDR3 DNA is TGTGCCAGCAGCTTAGGCGTGTTCGATACGCAGTATTTT.

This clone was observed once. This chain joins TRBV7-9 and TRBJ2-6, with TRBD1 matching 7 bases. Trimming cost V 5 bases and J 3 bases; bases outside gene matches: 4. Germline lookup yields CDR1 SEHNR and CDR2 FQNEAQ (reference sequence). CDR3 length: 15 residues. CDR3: CASSPQGIGANVLTF. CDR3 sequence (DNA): TGTGCCAGCAGCCCACAGGGGATTGGGGCCAACGTCCTGACTTTC.

CDR3 residues: CSVEPRGVRGYTF. The CDR3 DNA is TGCAGCGTTGAGCCCAGGGGTGTACGGGGCTACACCTTC. The gene calls are TRBV29-1 and TRBJ1-2; D possibly corresponds to TRBD1 (6 bases). Germline V gives CDR1 SQVTM, CDR2 ANQGSEA. Trimming removed 3 bases at V and 8 bases at J, with 16 bases between. CDR3 length: 13 residues.

CDR3 in amino acids: CAWRGRGNQPQHF. CDR3 in DNA: TGTGCCTGGAGGGGCAGGGGCAATCAGCCCCAGCATTTT. This sequence joins TRBV30 and TRBJ1-5; perhaps TRBD1 as D (5 bases). Germline V gives CDR1 GTSNPN, CDR2 SVGIG (reference sequence). Trimming cost V 3 bases and J 2 bases, with 8 bases left between them. The CDR3 extends over 13 amino acids.

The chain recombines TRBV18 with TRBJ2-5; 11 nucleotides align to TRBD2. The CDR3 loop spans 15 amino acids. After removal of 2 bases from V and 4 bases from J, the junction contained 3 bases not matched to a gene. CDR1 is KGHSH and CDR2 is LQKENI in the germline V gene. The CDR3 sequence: CASSPGLAGTETQYF. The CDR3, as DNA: TGTGCCAGCTCACCAGGACTAGCGGGTACAGAGACCCAGTACTTC.

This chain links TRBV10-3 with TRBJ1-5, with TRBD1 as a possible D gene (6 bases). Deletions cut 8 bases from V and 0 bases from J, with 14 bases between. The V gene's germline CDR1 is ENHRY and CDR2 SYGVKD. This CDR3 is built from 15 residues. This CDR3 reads CAIGISGASNQPQHF. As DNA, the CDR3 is TGTGCCATCGGTATATCAGGGGCTAGCAATCAGCCCCAGCATTTT.

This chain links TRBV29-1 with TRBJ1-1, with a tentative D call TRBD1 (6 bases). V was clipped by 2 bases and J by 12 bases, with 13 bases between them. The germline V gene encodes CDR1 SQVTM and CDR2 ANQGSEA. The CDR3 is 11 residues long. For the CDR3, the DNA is TGCAGCGTTGAAACAGGGATGTTGACTTTCTTT. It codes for CSVETGMLTFF.

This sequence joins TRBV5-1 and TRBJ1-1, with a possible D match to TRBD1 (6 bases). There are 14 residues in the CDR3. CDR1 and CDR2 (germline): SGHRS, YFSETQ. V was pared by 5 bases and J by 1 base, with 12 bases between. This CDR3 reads CASRLTGPNTEAFF. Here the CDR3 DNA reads TGCGCCAGCAGACTAACAGGGCCGAACACTGAAGCTTTCTTT.

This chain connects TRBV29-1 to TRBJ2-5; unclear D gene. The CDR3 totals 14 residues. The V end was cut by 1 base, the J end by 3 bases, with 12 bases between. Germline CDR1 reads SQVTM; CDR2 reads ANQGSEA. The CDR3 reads CSVEGHSLKETQYF. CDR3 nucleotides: TGCAGCGTTGAAGGGCACAGCTTAAAAGAGACCCAGTACTTC.

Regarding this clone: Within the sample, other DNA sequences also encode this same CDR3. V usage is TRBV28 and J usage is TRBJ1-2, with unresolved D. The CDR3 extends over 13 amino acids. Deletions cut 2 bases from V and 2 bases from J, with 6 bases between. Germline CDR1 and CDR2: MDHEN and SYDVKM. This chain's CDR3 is CASSLAGNYGYTF. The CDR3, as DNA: TGTGCCAGCAGTTTAGCGGGGAACTATGGCTACACCTTC.

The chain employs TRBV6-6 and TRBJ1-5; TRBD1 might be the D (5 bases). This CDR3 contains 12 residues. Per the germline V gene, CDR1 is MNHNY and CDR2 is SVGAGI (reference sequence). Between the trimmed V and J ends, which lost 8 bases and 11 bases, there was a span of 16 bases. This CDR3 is CASGHSEPAQHF. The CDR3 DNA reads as TGTGCCAGCGGACATTCCGAGCCGGCCCAGCATTTT.

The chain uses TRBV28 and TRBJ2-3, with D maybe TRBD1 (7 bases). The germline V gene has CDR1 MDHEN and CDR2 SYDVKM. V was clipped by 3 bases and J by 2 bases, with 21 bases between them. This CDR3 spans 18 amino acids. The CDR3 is CASSFPSVDRLITDTQYF. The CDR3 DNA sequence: TGTGCCAGCAGTTTCCCTAGCGTGGACAGGTTAATCACAGATACGCAGTATTTT.

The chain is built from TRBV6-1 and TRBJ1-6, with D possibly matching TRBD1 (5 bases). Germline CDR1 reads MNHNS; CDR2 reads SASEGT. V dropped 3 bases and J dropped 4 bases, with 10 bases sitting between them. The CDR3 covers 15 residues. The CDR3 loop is CASSEGPKYNSPLHF. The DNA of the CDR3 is TGTGCCAGCAGTGAGGGGCCGAAGTATAATTCACCCCTCCACTTT.

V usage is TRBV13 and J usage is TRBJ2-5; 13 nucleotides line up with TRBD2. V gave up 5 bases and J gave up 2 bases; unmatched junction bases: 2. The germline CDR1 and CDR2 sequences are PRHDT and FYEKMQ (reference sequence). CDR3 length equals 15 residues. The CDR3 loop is CASSRGLAGQETQYF. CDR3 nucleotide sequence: TGTGCCAGCAGCCGGGGACTAGCGGGACAAGAGACCCAGTACTTC.

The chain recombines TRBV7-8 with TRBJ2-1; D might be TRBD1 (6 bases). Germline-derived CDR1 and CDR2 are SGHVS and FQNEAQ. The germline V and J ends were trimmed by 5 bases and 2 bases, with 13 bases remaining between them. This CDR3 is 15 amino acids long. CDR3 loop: CASSPYRVTYNEQFF. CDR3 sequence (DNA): TGTGCCAGCAGCCCTTACAGGGTCACCTACAATGAGCAGTTCTTC.

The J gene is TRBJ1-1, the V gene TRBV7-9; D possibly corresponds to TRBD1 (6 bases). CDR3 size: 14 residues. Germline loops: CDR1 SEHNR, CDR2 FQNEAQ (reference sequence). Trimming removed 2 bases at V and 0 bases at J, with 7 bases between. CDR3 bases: TGTGCCAGCAGCTTAAGGGGGATGAACACTGAAGCTTTCTTT. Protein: CASSLRGMNTEAFF.

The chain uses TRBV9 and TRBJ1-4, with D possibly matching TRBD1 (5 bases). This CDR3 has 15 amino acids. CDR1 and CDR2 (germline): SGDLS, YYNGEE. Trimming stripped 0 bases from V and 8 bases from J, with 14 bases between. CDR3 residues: CASSVEGREVEKLFF. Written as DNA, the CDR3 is TGTGCCAGCAGCGTAGAGGGCAGGGAGGTAGAAAAACTGTTTTTT.

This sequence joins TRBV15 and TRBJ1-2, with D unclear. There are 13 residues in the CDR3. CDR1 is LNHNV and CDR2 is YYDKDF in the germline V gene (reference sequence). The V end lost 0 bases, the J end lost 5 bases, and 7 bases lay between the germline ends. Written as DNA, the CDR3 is TGTGCCACCAGCAGAGAACGGCGGTATGGCTACACCTTC. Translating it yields CATSRERRYGYTF.

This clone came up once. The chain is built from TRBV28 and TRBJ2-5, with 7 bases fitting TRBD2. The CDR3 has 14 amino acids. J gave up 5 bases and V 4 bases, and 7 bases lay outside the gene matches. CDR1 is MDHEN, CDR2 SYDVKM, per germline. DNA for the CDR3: TGTGCCAGCAGTTACAAGGGAGGGAGGGAGACCCAGTACTTC. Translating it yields CASSYKGGRETQYF. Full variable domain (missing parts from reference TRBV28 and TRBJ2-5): DVKVTQSSRYLVKRTGEKVFLECVQDMDHENMFWYRQDPGLGLRLIYFSYDVKMKEKGDIPEGYSVSREKKERFSLILESASTNQTSMYLCASSYKGGRETQYFGPGTRLLVL.

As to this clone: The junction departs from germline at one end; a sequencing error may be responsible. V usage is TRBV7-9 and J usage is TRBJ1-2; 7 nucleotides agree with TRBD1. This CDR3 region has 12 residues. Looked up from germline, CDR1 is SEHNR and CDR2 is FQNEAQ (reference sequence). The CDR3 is CASSWSEGAGSF. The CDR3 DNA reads TGTGCCAGCAGCTGGTCTGAGGGGGCTGGCTCCTTC.

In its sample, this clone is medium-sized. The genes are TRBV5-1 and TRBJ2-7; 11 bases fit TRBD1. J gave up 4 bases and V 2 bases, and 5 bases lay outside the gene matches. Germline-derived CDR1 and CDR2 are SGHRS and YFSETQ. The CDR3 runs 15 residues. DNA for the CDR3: TGCGCCAGCAGCTTCGGCGGGACAGGGGGGTACGAGCAGTACTTC. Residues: CASSFGGTGGYEQYF.

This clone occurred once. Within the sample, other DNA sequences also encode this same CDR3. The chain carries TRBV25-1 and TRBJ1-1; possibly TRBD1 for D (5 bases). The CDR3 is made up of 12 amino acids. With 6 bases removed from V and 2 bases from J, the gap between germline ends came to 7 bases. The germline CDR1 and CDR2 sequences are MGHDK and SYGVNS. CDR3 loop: CASRQGNTEAFF. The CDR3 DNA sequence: TGTGCCAGCAGGCAGGGAAACACTGAAGCTTTCTTT.

This chain's CDR3 is CASSWAVNTEAFF. CDR3 DNA sequence: TGTGCCAGTAGTTGGGCCGTAAACACTGAAGCTTTCTTT. The V gene is TRBV19, the J gene TRBJ1-1; D is unresolved. The CDR3 is 13 amino acids. Looked up from germline, CDR1 is LNHDA and CDR2 is SQIVND (reference sequence). Trimming took off 5 bases at V and 2 bases at J, with 9 bases between the two ends. The variable domain in full, completed from reference TRBV19 and TRBJ1-1, reads DGGITQSPKYLFRKEGQNVTLSCEQNLNHDAMYWYRQDPGQGLRLIYYSQIVNDFQKGDIAEGYSVSREKKESFPLTVTSAQKNPTAFYLCASSWAVNTEAFFGQGTRLTVV.